These 27 T cell receptor beta chains came from one sample sequenced in a study of tumor-infiltrating lymphocytes in primary liver carcinoma. Constant-region priming of around 530 ng total RNA yielded TCR beta cDNA. Three nested multiplex PCR rounds of slightly modified ARM-PCR generated TCR beta libraries. Each of the first two PCR rounds ran roughly 10 cycles with TRBV1-TRBV30 forward and C-beta reverse primers. From the multiplex PCR reads, TCRdb called clonotypes with MiXCR, one entry per CDR3 protein. The sample shows around 210,000 distinct CDR3 sequences, approximately 64% of them seen only once. Researchers drew blood RNA from unsorted whole blood and extracted germline DNA as well. The sequenced sample consisted of peripheral blood. Source of these receptors: a woman aged 55-69 years with primary liver carcinoma and hepatitis B virus infection.

Points on this clonotype: The germline gene is not matched at one end of the junction; a read error may be the cause. The J gene is TRBJ2-7, the V gene TRBV6-1, with D tentatively TRBD1 (7 bases). CDR3 length: 18 amino acids. CDR1 is MNHNS and CDR2 is SASEGT in the germline V gene. The DNA for the CDR3 is TGTGCCGGCAGTGATAGCCTGGAGGGGGCGGCGAGGGGCTACGAGCAGTACTTC. This gives the protein CAGSDSLEGAARGYEQYF.

A few counts support this clonotype. Here the CDR3 DNA reads TGCGCCAGCAGCTCAAACCAGGGGGCCTACGAGCAGTACTTC. Translating gives CASSSNQGAYEQYF. The chain uses TRBV5-1 and TRBJ2-7, with 7 nucleotides matching TRBD1. The J segment lost 2 bases and the V segment lost 3 bases, leaving 5 bases of the junction unmatched. CDR1 is SGHRS and CDR2 is YFSETQ in the germline V gene. This CDR3 contains 14 residues.

The chain is built from TRBV28 and TRBJ1-1, with TRBD1 as a possible D gene (6 bases). The CDR3 has 13 amino acids. Between the trimmed V and J ends, which lost 7 bases and 7 bases, there was a span of 16 bases. Germline V CDR1 and CDR2: MDHEN, SYDVKM. The CDR3 DNA follows: TGTGCCAGCATTACAGGGATGGCGGTTGAAGCTTTCTTT. This encodes CASITGMAVEAFF.

The chain carries TRBV11-2 and TRBJ2-7, with 7 bases matching TRBD2. This CDR3 is 13 amino acids long. Trimming took 6 bases from V and 5 from J; bases not matched to a gene: 7. Germline V lookup: CDR1 SGHAT, CDR2 FQNNGV. CDR3 protein: CASSFAGVHEQYF. CDR3 nucleotide sequence: TGTGCCAGCAGTTTCGCGGGGGTCCACGAGCAGTACTTC.

There are many counts of this clonotype. The chain carries TRBV11-3 and TRBJ1-2, with D perhaps matching TRBD1 (5 bases). V was clipped by 5 bases and J by 2 bases, with 9 bases between them. The CDR3 contains 13 residues. Germline-derived CDR1 and CDR2 are SGHNT and YENEEA. This CDR3 reads CASSPGRNYGYTF. The DNA of the CDR3 is TGTGCCAGCAGCCCGGGACGGAACTATGGCTACACCTTC.

Concerning this clonotype itself: This CDR3 fails to terminate in the conserved phenylalanine or tryptophan, so it likely reflects a read error. The chain links TRBV29-1 to TRBJ2-7; the D gene is possibly TRBD2 (6 bases). Germline V lookup: CDR1 SQVTM, CDR2 ANQGSEA. This CDR3 region has 10 residues. V lost 4 bases and J 6 bases, leaving 7 bases between the germline ends. CDR3 sequence (DNA): TGCAGCGTTGGGGAGGTCGAGCAGTACCTC. Translation gives CSVGEVEQYL.

In regard to this clonotype: The junction and the germline gene differ at one end; a read error may be behind it. The DNA of the CDR3 is TGTGCAAGCAGCTTATGGAGTCCGTCCTACGAGCAGTACTTC. This gives the protein CASSLWSPSYEQYF. The V call is TRBV11-2, the J call TRBJ2-7, with D hard to call. CDR3 size: 14 residues. The germline V gene encodes CDR1 SGHAT and CDR2 FQNNGV.

This clonotype was seen only once. One end of the junction fails to match germline, which may point to a read error. The CDR3 nucleotides read TGTGCCAGCAGGCTAGCGGGATCCACAAATACGCAGTATTTT. It translates to CASRLAGSTNTQYF. The J gene is TRBJ2-3, the V gene TRBV28, with 9 bases that match TRBD2. CDR1 and CDR2 from the germline V gene are MDHEN and SYDVKM. There are 14 residues in the CDR3.

The J gene is TRBJ2-1, the V gene TRBV30, with D perhaps assigned TRBD1 or TRBD2 (6 bases each). The CDR3 sequence is 15 residues long. Per the germline V gene, CDR1 is GTSNPN and CDR2 is SVGIG (reference sequence). The CDR3 DNA reads TGTGCATGCAGTGTAGGAGGGGGCTCCTACAATGAGCAGTTCTTC. It specifies CACSVGGGSYNEQFF.

The V and J genes are TRBV11-2 and TRBJ1-1, with unresolved D. Looked up from germline, CDR1 is SGHAT and CDR2 is FQNNGV. The CDR3 length is 14 residues. V shed 9 bases and J shed 1 base, with 15 bases lying between them. CDR3 DNA: TGTGCCAGGGGCTGTAGCGGTTCGAACACTGAAGCTTTCTTT. Translating it yields CARGCSGSNTEAFF.

As regards this clonotype: A much larger clone lies one base from this, so it may be a read error. The chain recombines TRBV12-3 or TRBV12-4 with TRBJ2-3, with D unclear. This CDR3 region has 14 residues. The CDR3, as DNA: TGTTCCAGCAGTTTAGGGAACACTTGGGATACGCAGTATTTT. Translated, it gives CSSSLGNTWDTQYF.

This clonotype came up once. This may be a read error, as it is one base from a much larger clone. The CDR3 bases are TGTGCCAGCTGCCAAGATTTGTACGCGGTGGGCTCCTATAATTCACCCCTCCACTTT. Its translation: CASCQDLYAVGSYNSPLHF. This chain connects TRBV14 to TRBJ1-6; D gene ambiguous. The V gene's germline CDR1 is SGHDN and CDR2 FVKESK. The CDR3 is made up of 19 amino acids.

This clonotype has a count of ten or more. This chain uses TRBV6-6 with TRBJ1-2; tentatively, D is TRBD1 (5 bases). Between the trimmed V and J ends, which lost 7 bases and 4 bases, there was a span of 13 bases. CDR1 MNHNY and CDR2 SVGAGI come from the germline V gene (reference sequence). The length of the CDR3 is 13 residues. The DNA of the CDR3 is TGTGCCAGCAAGGCCCGGGGGGGCTATGGCTACACCTTC. It yields the protein CASKARGGYGYTF.

In its sample, this clonotype was seen many times. CDR3 sequence (DNA): TGTGCCAGCACCCGGACCAATACCTACGAGCAGTACTTC. It translates to CASTRTNTYEQYF. The J gene is TRBJ2-7, the V gene TRBV12-3 or TRBV12-4; D gene unclear. V was shortened by 7 bases and J by 2 bases, with 12 bases between the two germline ends. The CDR3 has 13 residues.

Regarding this clonotype: At one boundary the junction diverges from the germline segment, which might be a read error. The gene calls are TRBV11-1 and TRBJ2-5; the D is unclear. The CDR3 totals 13 residues. Germline V lookup: CDR1 SGHAT, CDR2 FQDESV (reference sequence). CDR3 DNA: TGTGCCAGCAGCCGTAGCTCCCAAGAGACCCAGCACTTC. Translated, it gives CASSRSSQETQHF.

The gene calls are TRBV6-1 and TRBJ1-4; maybe TRBD1 (5 bases). Trimming stripped 6 bases from V and 5 bases from J, with 19 bases between. This CDR3 has 16 amino acids. Germline V gene data show CDR1 as MNHNS and CDR2 as SASEGT. The CDR3 sequence: CASSVQDREPNEKLFF. The DNA for the CDR3 is TGTGCCAGCAGCGTACAGGATCGGGAGCCAAATGAAAAACTGTTTTTT.

With regard to this clonotype: This may come from a read error, since a much larger clone is one base off. The chain couples TRBV6-5 to TRBJ2-1; unclear D gene. Deletions cut 7 bases from V and 8 bases from J, with 9 bases between. This CDR3 has 11 amino acids. Germline V gives CDR1 MNHEY, CDR2 SVGAGI. CDR3 bases: TGTGCCAGCAAAGTGACCCATGAGCAGTTCTTC. This sequence encodes CASKVTHEQFF.

As to this clonotype: No conserved phenylalanine or tryptophan is present at the end of the CDR3, so a read error is the likely explanation. The rearrangement uses TRBV11-2 and TRBJ1-2; 8 bases are a match to TRBD1. Germline CDR1 SGHAT, CDR2 FQNNGV. CDR3 size: 16 residues. J lost 4 bases, V lost 4 bases, and 11 bases had no gene match. The CDR3, as DNA: TGTGCCAGCAGCTCTATTCGGGACAGGATCCCCTATGGCTACACCATC. It yields the protein CASSSIRDRIPYGYTI.

With respect to this clonotype: The conserved closing phenylalanine or tryptophan is absent in this CDR3, likely reflecting a read error. The chain uses TRBV11-2 and TRBJ2-6; tentatively, D is TRBD1 (5 bases). CDR1 and CDR2 from the germline V gene are SGHAT and FQNNGV. The germline V and J ends were trimmed by 8 bases and 2 bases, with 10 bases remaining between them. The CDR3 is 14 residues long. CDR3 DNA sequence: TGTGCCAGCTCGACAGTAACTGGGGCCAACGTCCTGACTTCA. Protein product: CASSTVTGANVLTS.

This clonotype was seen at least ten times. This chain uses TRBV29-1 with TRBJ1-1, with D uncertain. Germline CDR1 SQVTM, CDR2 ANQGSEA. V was shortened by 5 bases and J by 6 bases, with 10 bases between the two germline ends. CDR3 length equals 11 residues. The CDR3 sequence is CSVRVGSEAFF. CDR3 in DNA: TGCAGCGTTCGTGTGGGCTCTGAAGCTTTCTTT.

The chain recombines TRBV4-1 with TRBJ2-3; D call uncertain. CDR1 and CDR2 from the germline V gene are MGHRA and YSYEKL. The CDR3 has 17 residues. V lost 3 bases and J lost 2, with 18 bases in between. The CDR3 region has the DNA TGCGCCAGCAGCCATGAAAAGACTCACGAAGTCACAGATACGCAGTATTTT. It is translated as CASSHEKTHEVTDTQYF.

The chain couples TRBV7-3 to TRBJ2-3; perhaps TRBD1 as D (5 bases). This CDR3 has 15 residues. The germline CDR1 and CDR2 sequences are SGHTA and FQGTGA. Trimming removed 2 bases at V and 1 base at J, with 10 bases between. The CDR3 sequence: CASSLFEGGTDTQYF. In DNA, the CDR3 is TGTGCCAGCAGCTTATTCGAAGGGGGCACAGATACGCAGTATTTT. Full variable domain (remainder filled in from reference TRBV7-3 and TRBJ2-3): GAGVSQTPSNKVTEKGKYVELRCDPISGHTALYWYRQSLGQGPEFLIYFQGTGAADDSGLPNDRFFAVRPEGSVSTLKIQRTERGDSAVYLCASSLFEGGTDTQYFGPGTRLTVL.

In regard to this clonotype: An end of the junction does not agree with germline; a read error may underlie this. The chain carries TRBV11-2 and TRBJ1-1; 9 bases agree with TRBD1. CDR1 SGHAT and CDR2 FQNNGV come from the germline V gene. The CDR3 runs to 15 residues. CDR3 sequence reads: CASSSEGQGVTEAFF. For the CDR3, the DNA is TGCGCCAGCAGCTCAGAGGGACAGGGTGTCACTGAAGCTTTCTTT.

This clonotype was seen only a few times. This chain uses TRBV12-3 or TRBV12-4 with TRBJ2-2; TRBD1 might be the D (5 bases). The CDR3 runs 17 residues. The V end was cut by 3 bases, the J end by 0 bases, with 14 bases between. The CDR3 DNA reads as TGTGCCAGCAGTTTCGGTACAGGAGTCACGAACACCGGGGAGCTGTTTTTT. This gives the protein CASSFGTGVTNTGELFF.

A note on this clonotype: This may be a read error, as it is one base from a much larger clone. The chain carries TRBV7-9 and TRBJ2-1; D uncertain. The germline V gene has CDR1 SEHNR and CDR2 FQNEAQ (reference sequence). The CDR3 loop spans 14 amino acids. CDR3 in amino acids: CASSLEANYNKQFF. The DNA for the CDR3 is TGTGCCAGCAGCTTAGAGGCCAACTACAATAAGCAGTTCTTC. Using reference TRBV7-9 and TRBJ2-1 for the parts outside the CDR3, the full variable domain is DTGVSQNPRHKITKRGQNVTFRCDPISEHNRLYWYRQTLGQGPEFLTYFQNEAQLEKSRLLSDRFSAERPKGSFSTLEIQRTEQGDSAMYLCASSLEANYNKQFFGPGTRLTVL.

Many counts were recorded for this clonotype. The CDR3 here is CASSLFDRGIAEAFF. The CDR3 region has the DNA TGTGCCAGCAGCCTTTTTGACAGGGGGATCGCTGAAGCTTTCTTT. The chain recombines TRBV11-1 with TRBJ1-1; 9 bases line up with TRBD1. Germline-derived CDR1 and CDR2 are SGHAT and FQDESV (reference sequence). CDR3 length equals 15 residues. V gave up 5 bases and J gave up 6 bases; unmatched junction bases: 10.

On this clonotype itself: Being one base from a much bigger clone, this may be a read error. The chain uses TRBV6-5 and TRBJ1-3, with D possibly matching TRBD1 (5 bases). CDR3 length: 15 amino acids. Per the germline V gene, CDR1 is MNHEY and CDR2 is SVGAGI. DNA for the CDR3: TGTGCCAGCAGTCCGGGGCGCAGCTCTGGAAACACCACATATTTT. Amino acid sequence: CASSPGRSSGNTTYF.